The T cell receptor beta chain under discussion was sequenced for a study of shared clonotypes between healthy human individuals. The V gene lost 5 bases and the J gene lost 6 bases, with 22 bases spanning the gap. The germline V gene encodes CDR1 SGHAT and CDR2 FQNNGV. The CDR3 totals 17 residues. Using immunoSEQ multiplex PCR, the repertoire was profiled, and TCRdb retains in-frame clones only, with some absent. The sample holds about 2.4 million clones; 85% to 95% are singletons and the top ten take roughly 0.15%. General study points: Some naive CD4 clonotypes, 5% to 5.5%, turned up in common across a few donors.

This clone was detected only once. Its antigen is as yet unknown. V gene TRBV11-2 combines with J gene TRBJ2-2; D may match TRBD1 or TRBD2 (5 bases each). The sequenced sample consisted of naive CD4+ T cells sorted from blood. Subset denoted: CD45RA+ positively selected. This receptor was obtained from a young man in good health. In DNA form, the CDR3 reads TGTGCCAGCAGCACCCTTTGGAGTGCAGGGACGCCCGGGGAGCTGTTTTTT. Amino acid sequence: CASSTLWSAGTPGELFF.